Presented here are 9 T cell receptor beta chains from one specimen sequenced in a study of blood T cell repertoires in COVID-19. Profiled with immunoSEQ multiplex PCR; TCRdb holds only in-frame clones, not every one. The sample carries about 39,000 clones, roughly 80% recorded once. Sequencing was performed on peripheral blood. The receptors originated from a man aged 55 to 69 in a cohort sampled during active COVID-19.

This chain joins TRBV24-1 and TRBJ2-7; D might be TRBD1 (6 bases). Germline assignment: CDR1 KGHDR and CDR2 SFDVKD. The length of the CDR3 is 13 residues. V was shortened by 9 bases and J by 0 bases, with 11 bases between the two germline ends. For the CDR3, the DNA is TGTGCCACCTCCAGGGGCGGCTCCTACGAGCAGTACTTC. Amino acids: CATSRGGSYEQYF.

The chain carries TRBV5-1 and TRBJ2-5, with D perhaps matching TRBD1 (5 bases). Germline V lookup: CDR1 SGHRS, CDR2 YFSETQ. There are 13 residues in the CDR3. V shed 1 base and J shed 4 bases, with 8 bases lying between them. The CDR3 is CASSLRGAETQYF. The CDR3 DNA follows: TGCGCCAGCAGCTTGAGGGGCGCAGAGACCCAGTACTTC.

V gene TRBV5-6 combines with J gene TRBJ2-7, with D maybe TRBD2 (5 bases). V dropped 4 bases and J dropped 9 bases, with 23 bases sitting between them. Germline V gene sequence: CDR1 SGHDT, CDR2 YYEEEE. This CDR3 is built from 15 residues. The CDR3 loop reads CASSPTPSVTGRQYF. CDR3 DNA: TGTGCCAGCAGCCCAACCCCCTCGGTGACGGGAAGGCAGTACTTC.

CDR3 nucleotide sequence: TGTGCCTGGAGTGCTAGCGGGGCCTCCTACGAGCAGTACTTC. Translation: CAWSASGASYEQYF. The chain carries TRBV30 and TRBJ2-7; 9 nucleotides agree with TRBD2. The CDR3 runs to 14 residues. V lost 1 base to trimming and J lost 0 bases; unmatched junction nucleotides: 1. Germline V CDR1 and CDR2: GTSNPN, SVGIG (reference sequence).

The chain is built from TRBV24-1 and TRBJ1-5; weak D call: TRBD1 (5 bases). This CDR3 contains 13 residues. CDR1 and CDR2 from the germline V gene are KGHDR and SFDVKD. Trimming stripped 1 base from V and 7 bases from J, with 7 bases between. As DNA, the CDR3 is TGTGCCACCAGTGATTTTGGGGGGCAGCCCCAGCATTTT. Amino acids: CATSDFGGQPQHF.

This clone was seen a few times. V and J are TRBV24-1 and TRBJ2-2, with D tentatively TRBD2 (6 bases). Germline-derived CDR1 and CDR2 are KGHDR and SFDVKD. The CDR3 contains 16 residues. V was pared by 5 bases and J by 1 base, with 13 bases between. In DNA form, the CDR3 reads TGTGCCACCAGTGCTCCGGGACTCGAGAACACCGGGGAGCTGTTTTTT. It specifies CATSAPGLENTGELFF.

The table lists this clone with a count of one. CDR3 nucleotides: TGTGCCAGCAGCCAGGTCCTAGACGGAGGATATGGCTACACCTTC. It translates to CASSQVLDGGYGYTF. V and J are TRBV3-1 (or the pseudogene TRBV3-2) and TRBJ1-2; D gene uncertain. CDR3 length: 15 amino acids. V was shortened by 3 bases and J by 5 bases, with 16 bases between the two germline ends. Germline-derived CDR1 and CDR2 are LGHDT and YNNKEL (reference sequence).

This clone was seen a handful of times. The CDR3 coding sequence is TGTGCCAGCAGTTATAGGCAGGGGGATAGAGGCTACACCTTC. Protein sequence: CASSYRQGDRGYTF. V gene TRBV27 combines with J gene TRBJ1-2; TRBD1 matches at 7 bases. Germline loops: CDR1 MNHEY, CDR2 SMNVEV (reference sequence). V was clipped by 4 bases and J by 8 bases; unmatched bases: 10. The CDR3 loop spans 14 amino acids.

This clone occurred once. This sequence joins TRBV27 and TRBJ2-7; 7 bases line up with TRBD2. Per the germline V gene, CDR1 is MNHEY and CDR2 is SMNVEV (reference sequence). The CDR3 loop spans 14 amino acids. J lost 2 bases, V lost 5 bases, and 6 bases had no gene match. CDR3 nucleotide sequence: TGTGCCAGCAGTCCACTAGCGCGGCCCTACGAGCAGTACTTC. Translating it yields CASSPLARPYEQYF.